Each of the 18 T cell receptor beta chains below was sequenced from the same sample in a study of CD8+ T cells in alopecia areata. RNA was isolated and reverse transcribed to cDNA, the sequencing template. Libraries were prepared by immunoSEQ multiplex PCR; TCRdb keeps only in-frame clonotypes and omits some of them. The table shows 200,000 to 250,000 clones, with 57% occurring only once. Material: CD4+ T cells sorted from blood, obtained at week 0. Receptor source: a human donor with alopecia areata.

The chain combines TRBV29-1 with TRBJ2-7; D possibly corresponds to TRBD1 (6 bases). Trimming cost V 2 bases and J 6 bases, with 20 bases left between them. Per germline, CDR1 SQVTM and CDR2 ANQGSEA. This CDR3 has 15 residues. CDR3 in DNA: TGCAGCGTTGAAAGAGGACTGACAGGTTATGGCGAGCAGTACTTC. This sequence encodes CSVERGLTGYGEQYF.

This clone has a handful of counts. The V and J genes are TRBV4-1 and TRBJ2-3; TRBD2 is a possible D gene (5 bases). There are 14 residues in the CDR3. With 3 bases removed from V and 9 bases from J, the gap between germline ends came to 16 bases. Germline V gene data show CDR1 as MGHRA and CDR2 as YSYEKL. The CDR3 reads CASSHPVEDGTQYF. CDR3 sequence (DNA): TGCGCCAGCAGCCACCCTGTGGAGGATGGCACGCAGTATTTT.

In its sample, this clone was seen a few times. The chain has TRBV30 and TRBJ1-1; D call uncertain. V dropped 4 bases and J dropped 5 bases, with 14 bases sitting between them. This CDR3 spans 13 amino acids. Germline-derived CDR1 and CDR2 are GTSNPN and SVGIG (reference sequence). CDR3 bases: TGTGCCTGGAACCTACGACGGAGGACTGAAGCTTTCTTT. Amino acids: CAWNLRRRTEAFF.

In this sample, this clone turned up a few times. The J gene is TRBJ1-1, the V gene TRBV30; D remains ambiguous. The V gene lost 0 bases and the J gene lost 2 bases, with 7 bases spanning the gap. The CDR3 is made up of 13 amino acids. The germline V gene encodes CDR1 GTSNPN and CDR2 SVGIG (reference sequence). The CDR3 sequence: CAWSVGFNTEAFF. CDR3 DNA: TGTGCCTGGAGTGTCGGATTTAACACTGAAGCTTTCTTT.

Note on this clone: The sample carries other DNA sequences with the same CDR3. The chain joins TRBV6-5 to TRBJ1-4, with D unclear. The CDR3 length is 11 residues. The germline CDR1 and CDR2 sequences are MNHEY and SVGAGI. V lost 5 bases and J lost 5, with 3 bases in between. CDR3 sequence reads: CASSGNEKLFF. Written as DNA, the CDR3 is TGTGCCAGCAGTGGGAATGAAAAACTGTTTTTT.

This sequence joins TRBV6-4 and TRBJ1-1, with D possibly matching TRBD1 (6 bases). The length of the CDR3 is 17 residues. The germline V gene encodes CDR1 MRHNA and CDR2 SNTAGT. With 9 bases removed from V and 6 bases from J, the gap between germline ends came to 29 bases. CDR3 sequence: CASRISQGDYLGAEAFF. The CDR3 DNA reads TGTGCCAGTAGAATCTCACAGGGAGATTATCTCGGGGCTGAAGCTTTCTTT.

On this clone itself: Other DNA variants within this sample encode the same CDR3. The gene calls are TRBV4-1 and TRBJ1-2; the D gene is possibly TRBD1 (5 bases). Looked up from germline, CDR1 is MGHRA and CDR2 is YSYEKL. CDR3 size: 13 residues. V dropped 2 bases and J dropped 3 bases, with 7 bases sitting between them. CDR3 protein: CASSQTGDYGYTF. CDR3 bases: TGCGCCAGCAGCCAAACAGGTGACTATGGCTACACCTTC.

The chain has TRBV2 and TRBJ2-7, with D possibly being TRBD2 (5 bases). V was pared by 3 bases and J by 12 bases, with 15 bases between. Germline-derived CDR1 and CDR2 are SNHLY and FYNNEI. The CDR3 runs 12 residues. The CDR3 here is CASSDRDWSPYF. The CDR3 nucleotides read TGTGCCAGCAGTGATCGGGATTGGTCCCCGTACTTC.

The V gene is TRBV6-5, the J gene TRBJ2-3; D gene uncertain. The CDR3 is made up of 15 amino acids. Germline V gene lookup returns CDR1 MNHEY and CDR2 SVGAGI. Trimming shortened V by 0 bases and J by 3 bases, and 10 bases separated the two germline ends. CDR3 in amino acids: CASSYSTARTDTQYF. The CDR3 nucleotides are TGTGCCAGCAGTTACTCTACAGCTCGGACAGATACGCAGTATTTT.

The chain uses TRBV5-1 and TRBJ1-1; TRBD1 matches at 7 bases. Germline V gene data show CDR1 as SGHRS and CDR2 as YFSETQ. The CDR3 sequence is 14 residues long. V was clipped by 4 bases and J by 0 bases; unmatched bases: 3. CDR3: CASSPTGVNTEAFF. The CDR3 nucleotides read TGCGCCAGCAGCCCAACAGGGGTGAACACTGAAGCTTTCTTT.

The gene calls are TRBV4-1 and TRBJ2-3, with 10 bases fitting TRBD2. Germline V gene data show CDR1 as MGHRA and CDR2 as YSYEKL. V trimming: 3 bases; J trimming: 8 bases; junction bases outside the gene matches: 20. The CDR3 loop spans 19 amino acids. The CDR3 region has the DNA TGCGCCAGCAGCCAGGGTGGGCTAGCGGGGGTGCCCGGGTGGGGTACGCAGTATTTT. Protein sequence: CASSQGGLAGVPGWGTQYF.

The chain joins TRBV11-2 to TRBJ1-4; a possible D gene is TRBD1 (6 bases). Per germline, CDR1 SGHAT and CDR2 FQNNGV. CDR3 length: 14 residues. V lost 4 bases to trimming and J lost 7 bases, with 13 bases between them. CDR3 in DNA: TGTGCCAGCAGCTCTACAGGGCGATTTGAAAAACTGTTTTTT. Protein product: CASSSTGRFEKLFF.

This clone was counted only a few times. The rearrangement links TRBV19 to TRBJ1-2, with D perhaps matching TRBD1 (6 bases). CDR3 length: 12 residues. From germline, CDR1 is LNHDA and CDR2 SQIVND (reference sequence). Trimming pared 10 bases from V and 4 bases from J, leaving 13 bases between. CDR3 DNA: TGTGCCACCCAACAGGGCCTCTATGGCTACACCTTC. It codes for CATQQGLYGYTF. The whole variable domain, remainder taken from reference TRBV19 and TRBJ1-2, is DGGITQSPKYLFRKEGQNVTLSCEQNLNHDAMYWYRQDPGQGLRLIYYSQIVNDFQKGDIAEGYSVSREKKESFPLTVTSAQKNPTAFYLCATQQGLYGYTFGSGTRLTVV.

V is TRBV29-1 and J is TRBJ1-2; 9 positions match TRBD1. Germline trimming cut 6 bases from V and 0 bases from J; bases unmatched to any gene: 8. There are 15 residues in the CDR3. The germline V gene encodes CDR1 SQVTM and CDR2 ANQGSEA. CDR3 sequence (DNA): TGCAGCGTGGAGGGACAGGGAACCGCTAACTATGGCTACACCTTC. Its translation: CSVEGQGTANYGYTF. The variable domain in full, completed from reference TRBV29-1 and TRBJ1-2, reads SAVISQKPSRDICQRGTSLTIQCQVDSQVTMMFWYRQQPGQSLTLIATANQGSEATYESGFVIDKFPISRPNLTFSTLTVSNMSPEDSSIYLCSVEGQGTANYGYTFGSGTRLTVV.

The chain carries TRBV29-1 and TRBJ2-2; D is uncertain. The CDR3 totals 12 residues. Looked up from germline, CDR1 is SQVTM and CDR2 is ANQGSEA. With 4 bases removed from V and 6 bases from J, the gap between germline ends came to 9 bases. The CDR3 DNA follows: TGCAGCGTTGGTCACGGACCCGGGGAGCTGTTTTTT. Encoded protein: CSVGHGPGELFF.

V usage is TRBV5-1 and J usage is TRBJ2-2; no reliable D call. V was clipped by 0 bases and J by 5 bases, with 5 bases between them. In germline, CDR1 is SGHRS, CDR2 YFSETQ. CDR3 length: 13 residues. The CDR3 sequence is CASSLAVTGELFF. The CDR3 region has the DNA TGCGCCAGCAGCTTGGCCGTTACCGGGGAGCTGTTTTTT.

CDR3 DNA sequence: TGCAGCGTCAGGGGGCTATTTGGAAACACCATATATTTT. Translation: CSVRGLFGNTIYF. This rearrangement joins TRBV29-1 to TRBJ1-3; 8 bases line up with TRBD1. CDR3 size: 13 residues. The J segment lost 3 bases and the V segment lost 6 bases, leaving 4 bases of the junction unmatched. Germline V gene data show CDR1 as SQVTM and CDR2 as ANQGSEA.

The CDR3 here is CASSQAGVGAPEAFF. In DNA form, the CDR3 reads TGCGCCAGCAGCCAAGCCGGCGTCGGGGCACCTGAAGCTTTCTTT. The gene calls are TRBV4-1 and TRBJ1-1; TRBD1 might be the D (5 bases). The CDR3 covers 15 residues. Looked up from germline, CDR1 is MGHRA and CDR2 is YSYEKL. The ends were cut back, 1 base at V and 6 bases at J, with 15 bases in the middle.